These 9 T cell receptor beta chains originate from one sample sequenced in a study of cytomegalovirus exposure and HLA in healthy donors. The primer mix had 60 Vbeta and 13 Jbeta primers. Produced via immunoSEQ multiplex PCR; TCRdb's table is partial and in-frame only. The sample includes some 150,000 clones, 75% to 80% of them seen just once. The specimen was PBMCs. These receptors all stem from a man in his forties or fifties in good health and CMV-seropositive.

The chain joins TRBV10-3 to TRBJ2-7; 9 positions agree with TRBD2. Trimming at V came to 5 bases and at J to 2 bases, leaving 4 bases not matched to a gene. From germline, CDR1 is ENHRY and CDR2 SYGVKD. There are 14 residues in the CDR3. The CDR3 region is CAISRSGRPYEQYF. CDR3 bases: TGTGCCATCAGTAGAAGCGGGAGGCCCTACGAGCAGTACTTC.

This clone was counted a few times. The rearrangement joins TRBV7-9 to TRBJ1-1, with a possible D match to TRBD1 (6 bases). Trimming stripped 2 bases from V and 1 base from J, with 8 bases between. The CDR3 has 14 amino acids. Germline V gives CDR1 SEHNR, CDR2 FQNEAQ (reference sequence). For the CDR3, the DNA is TGTGCCAGCAGCTTAACAGGGAAGAACACTGAAGCTTTCTTT. Translating it yields CASSLTGKNTEAFF.

This chain joins TRBV19 and TRBJ1-3; a possible D gene is TRBD1 (5 bases). V was trimmed by 5 bases and J by 0 bases, leaving 17 bases between them. CDR1 is LNHDA and CDR2 is SQIVND in the germline V gene (reference sequence). The CDR3 spans 17 residues. CDR3 in DNA: TGTGCCAGTAGTCGGCGGGGGTTAGGGGTCTCTGGAAACACCATATATTTT. Translated: CASSRRGLGVSGNTIYF.

The V gene is TRBV29-1, the J gene TRBJ2-2; 9 nucleotides line up with TRBD2. Germline CDR1 is SQVTM and CDR2 is ANQGSEA. This CDR3 spans 14 amino acids. V gave up 6 bases and J gave up 5 bases; unmatched junction bases: 7. CDR3 loop: CSVLSGRYTGELFF. The CDR3 nucleotides read TGCAGCGTCCTTAGCGGGAGATATACCGGGGAGCTGTTTTTT.

In its sample, this clone was seen once. The chain links TRBV9 to TRBJ2-3, with TRBD2 as a possible D gene (6 bases). CDR3 length: 16 residues. Looked up from germline, CDR1 is SGDLS and CDR2 is YYNGEE. Trimming took 3 bases from V and 3 from J, leaving 17 bases between them. Written as DNA, the CDR3 is TGTGCCAGCAGCGCCAGCCATGGCGGGATTACAGATACGCAGTATTTT. Amino acid sequence: CASSASHGGITDTQYF.

On this clone: Different DNA sequences within this sample yield the same CDR3. This sequence joins TRBV27 and TRBJ2-7, with TRBD1 identical over 7 bases. Losses at the gene ends were 5 bases for V and 2 bases for J; bases not matched to a gene: 6. Germline V gives CDR1 MNHEY, CDR2 SMNVEV (reference sequence). The CDR3 contains 14 residues. CDR3 nucleotide sequence: TGTGCCAGCAGTCCCAGACAGGGAGCCTACGAGCAGTACTTC. It codes for CASSPRQGAYEQYF.

This clone was seen more than once but under ten times. J is TRBJ1-1 and V is TRBV6-6, with 7 bases identical to TRBD1. This CDR3 has 16 amino acids. The V segment lost 2 bases and the J segment 1 base; nucleotides outside the gene matches: 7. Per germline, CDR1 MNHNY and CDR2 SVGAGI (reference sequence). This CDR3 reads CASSYVKGQTNTEAFF. The CDR3 region has the DNA TGTGCCAGCAGTTACGTTAAGGGACAGACGAACACTGAAGCTTTCTTT.

The chain combines TRBV5-1 with TRBJ2-2; possible D gene TRBD1, 6 bases. V lost 0 bases and J 7 bases, leaving 19 bases between the germline ends. There are 17 residues in the CDR3. Germline V gene data show CDR1 as SGHRS and CDR2 as YFSETQ. CDR3 region: CASSLAPAPGENGELFF. CDR3 DNA sequence: TGCGCCAGCAGCTTGGCACCCGCCCCAGGGGAGAACGGGGAGCTGTTTTTT.

The V call is TRBV19, the J call TRBJ1-2, with D uncertain. Germline lookup yields CDR1 LNHDA and CDR2 SQIVND (reference sequence). V lost 6 bases, J lost 7 bases, and 18 bases lay in between. The CDR3 spans 14 residues. This CDR3 reads CASRPTLTRGGYTF. Written as DNA, the CDR3 is TGTGCCAGTAGACCCACCCTCACGAGAGGTGGCTACACCTTC.